The 16 T cell receptor beta chains presented below share a single source sample, sequenced in a study of blood T cell repertoires in COVID-19. The repertoire was sequenced with immunoSEQ multiplex PCR; TCRdb's copy has only in-frame clones and lacks some. The sample carries about 200,000 clones, about 85% recorded once. Sequences were obtained from peripheral blood. These receptors came from a woman aged 80 or over with acute or convalescent COVID-19.

The genes are TRBV2 and TRBJ1-1, with D maybe TRBD1 (6 bases). The CDR3 has 14 residues. The germline gives CDR1 SNHLY, CDR2 FYNNEI. With 6 bases removed from V and 4 bases from J, the gap between germline ends came to 15 bases. CDR3 amino acids: CASRVRGSSTEAFF. The CDR3 bases are TGTGCCAGCAGGGTCAGGGGATCGAGCACTGAAGCTTTCTTT.

The chain recombines TRBV9 with TRBJ1-1; D uncertain. Germline CDR1 reads SGDLS; CDR2 reads YYNGEE. The CDR3 consists of 14 residues. V was cut by 0 bases and J by 3 bases, with 9 bases left in between. Here the CDR3 reads CASSVGPGDTEAFF. CDR3 DNA: TGTGCCAGCAGCGTAGGCCCGGGAGACACTGAAGCTTTCTTT.

The rearrangement uses TRBV3-1 (or the pseudogene TRBV3-2) and TRBJ2-2; 11 bases line up with TRBD2. Trimming cost V 1 base and J 9 bases; bases outside gene matches: 10. Germline-derived CDR1 and CDR2 are LGHDT and YNNKEL (reference sequence). The CDR3 is 17 amino acids. For the CDR3, the DNA is TGTGCCAGCAGCCAAGCGTATACTAGCGGGAGAGTCCGGGAGCTGTTTTTT. This codes for CASSQAYTSGRVRELFF.

The DNA of the CDR3 is TGTGCCATCAGTGAGTCGAGGGATGTGGTTACTGAAGCTTTCTTT. It translates to CAISESRDVVTEAFF. V and J are TRBV10-3 and TRBJ1-1; D is ambiguous. Germline V gives CDR1 ENHRY, CDR2 SYGVKD. V was shortened by 0 bases and J by 5 bases, with 13 bases between the two germline ends. The CDR3 is 15 amino acids.

This chain joins TRBV2 and TRBJ1-2; D not certain. The V and J ends lost 5 bases and 5 bases respectively, with 9 bases between them. CDR1 and CDR2 (germline): SNHLY, FYNNEI. The CDR3 extends over 12 amino acids. Here the CDR3 DNA reads TGTGCCAGCAGTCGCGGGCAGTATGGCTACACCTTC. Residues: CASSRGQYGYTF.

The chain is built from TRBV6-4 and TRBJ2-3; 11 positions agree with TRBD2. Looked up from germline, CDR1 is MRHNA and CDR2 is SNTAGT. Losses at the gene ends were 2 bases for V and 2 bases for J; bases not matched to a gene: 3. The length of the CDR3 is 16 residues. The CDR3 is CASSDPSGRSTDTQYF. DNA of the CDR3: TGTGCCAGCAGTGACCCTAGCGGGAGGTCCACAGATACGCAGTATTTT.

The V and J genes are TRBV6-5 and TRBJ1-2, with TRBD1 identical over 7 bases. CDR1 is MNHEY and CDR2 is SVGAGI in the germline V gene. CDR3 size: 13 residues. V shed 3 bases and J 7 bases; nucleotides not matched to a gene: 5. CDR3 in amino acids: CASSYKAGGGYTF. CDR3 DNA sequence: TGTGCCAGCAGTTATAAGGCAGGGGGTGGCTACACCTTC.

This chain connects TRBV7-2 to TRBJ2-1; 9 bases fit TRBD2. CDR3 length: 14 residues. V lost 5 bases and J lost 7; bases outside the gene matches: 6. The germline V gene has CDR1 SGHTA and CDR2 FQGNSA. The CDR3: CASSPQREVNEQFF. DNA for the CDR3: TGTGCCAGCAGCCCCCAGCGGGAGGTAAATGAGCAGTTCTTC.

This rearrangement joins TRBV30 to TRBJ1-1; D is perhaps TRBD1 (5 bases). Germline values: CDR1 GTSNPN, CDR2 SVGIG (reference sequence). Trimming removed 1 base from V and 3 bases from J, with 18 bases in between. There are 16 residues in the CDR3. CDR3 sequence: CAWSGRRPGGDTEAFF. CDR3 bases: TGTGCCTGGAGTGGGAGGAGGCCCGGGGGGGACACTGAAGCTTTCTTT.

This chain joins TRBV2 and TRBJ1-2, with 8 bases lining up with TRBD1. CDR3 length: 15 amino acids. Trimming cost V 5 bases and J 5 bases; bases outside gene matches: 10. Per germline, CDR1 SNHLY and CDR2 FYNNEI. CDR3: CASSQGAGGEYGYTF. As DNA, the CDR3 is TGTGCCAGCAGTCAAGGCGCAGGGGGCGAATATGGCTACACCTTC.

The V call is TRBV19, the J call TRBJ2-3; D is perhaps TRBD1 (5 bases). The CDR3 length is 12 residues. Trimming took 3 bases from V and 6 from J, leaving 7 bases between them. Germline CDR1 is LNHDA and CDR2 is SQIVND (reference sequence). This chain's CDR3 is CASSISGDTQYF. For the CDR3, the DNA is TGTGCCAGTAGTATCTCAGGGGATACGCAGTATTTT.

This clone was observed a handful of times. The chain uses TRBV5-4 and TRBJ1-5; D is perhaps TRBD1 (6 bases). With 3 bases removed from V and 6 bases from J, the gap between germline ends came to 7 bases. CDR1 SGHNT and CDR2 YYREEE come from the germline V gene (reference sequence). The CDR3 is 12 residues long. CDR3 in DNA: TGTGCCAGCAGCTCGGACAGTCAGCCCCAGCATTTT. This gives the protein CASSSDSQPQHF.

The chain employs TRBV7-9 and TRBJ2-1; the match to TRBD1 covers 7 bases. CDR1 and CDR2 (germline): SEHNR, FQNEAQ (reference sequence). With V trimmed by 6 bases and J by 6 bases, 8 bases remained unmatched. The CDR3 sequence is 14 residues long. The CDR3 protein is CASRSSGQVNEQFF. CDR3 DNA sequence: TGTGCCAGCAGATCCTCCGGACAGGTCAATGAGCAGTTCTTC.

The chain recombines TRBV18 with TRBJ2-1; 9 bases fit TRBD2. J gave up 8 bases and V 2 bases, and 7 bases lay outside the gene matches. Germline values: CDR1 KGHSH, CDR2 LQKENI. The CDR3 is made up of 15 amino acids. In nucleotides, the CDR3 is TGTGCCAGCTCACCATCGGCGGGAGGGACGGATGAGCAGTTCTTC. As protein: CASSPSAGGTDEQFF.

The gene calls are TRBV2 and TRBJ1-1; D might be TRBD1 (6 bases). The CDR3 loop spans 13 amino acids. Germline CDR1 and CDR2: SNHLY and FYNNEI. V shed 6 bases and J shed 1 base, with 9 bases lying between them. The CDR3 is CASRQGSNTEAFF. CDR3 nucleotide sequence: TGTGCCAGCAGACAGGGATCGAACACTGAAGCTTTCTTT.

The chain couples TRBV28 to TRBJ1-4; possible D gene TRBD1, 5 bases. The CDR3 is 13 residues long. V was clipped by 8 bases and J by 6 bases, with 13 bases between them. Germline CDR1 and CDR2: MDHEN and SYDVKM. CDR3 loop: CASSGGGDEKLFF. The CDR3 nucleotides read TGTGCCAGCTCCGGGGGAGGGGATGAAAAACTGTTTTTT.